Reported below is one TCR beta chain. Clones were sequenced by immunoSEQ multiplex PCR, and TCRdb holds only the in-frame ones, with some missing. In the table there are 150,000 to 200,000 clones, approximately 90% of which are singletons. This sample is part of a study of blood T cell repertoires in COVID-19. Study-wide background: Both acute and convalescent COVID-19 samples were obtained from the United States, Italy and Spain.

The CDR3 covers 14 residues. The V and J ends lost 6 bases and 4 bases respectively, with 15 bases between them. The germline CDR1 and CDR2 sequences are MNHNY and SVGAGI (reference sequence). The sample was peripheral blood. The chain couples TRBV6-6 to TRBJ1-2; a possible D gene is TRBD1 (6 bases). This TCR derives from a man between 60 and 75 years old with active or convalescent COVID-19. Here the CDR3 reads CASRLQTGPYGYTF. The CDR3 nucleotides read TGTGCCAGCAGGCTTCAGACAGGACCCTATGGCTACACCTTC.